This TCR beta chain was observed in a study of blood T cells in healthy people across ages. With a J-beta primer mix and a sample-barcoded 5' primer, a second PCR ran about 6 to 11 cycles. Each sample yielded at least 3 million CDR3-containing paired-end reads. TCRdb called the 5' RACE reads again in MiXCR, with one record for every CDR3 protein. The sample shows around 1,500,000 distinct CDR3 sequences, 28% of them seen only once. The CDR3 is 13 amino acids. Germline CDR1 reads SGHTA; CDR2 reads FQGNSA. Between the trimmed V and J ends, which lost 3 bases and 5 bases, there was a span of 8 bases. Donors gave around 10 milliliters of peripheral blood apiece. This clonotype has a count of ten or more.

Sequenced sample: blood. This chain links TRBV7-2 with TRBJ2-1; the D gene is possibly TRBD2 (6 bases). The TCR comes from a woman in her 30s in good health. CDR3 in amino acids: CASSFGLNNEQFF. The CDR3, as DNA: TGTGCCAGCAGCTTTGGACTAAACAATGAGCAGTTCTTC.